This T cell receptor (beta chain) was captured in a study of T cell changes during pregnancy in multiple sclerosis (dated by TCRdb to between 2018 and 2021). About the investigation overall: Changes in the T cell repertoire over the course of pregnancy were examined in this study in women with multiple sclerosis.

A word on this clone: What this receptor recognizes is not known. The record has no base qualities; no much larger clone is one base away.

Libraries were built with the immunoSEQ multiplex PCR assay. The table comes from immuneACCESS by way of TCRdb, which keeps in-frame sequences with V and J called. Part of the clones is missing from these tables; in studies checked, under half for an unresolved V gene and the rest for unknown reasons. A total of approximately 39,000 clones appear in this sample, around 93% of them only once. Of the sample, approximately 0.39% is held by the ten largest clones. Per the germline V gene, WSHSY is the CDR1 and SAAADI is the CDR2. A distance of 18 bases separates the germline ends of V and J, which lose 7 bases and 8 bases respectively. The CDR3 spans 14 residues, from the cysteine through the phenylalanine. CDR3 DNA is the only sequence kept; it has 42 bases, read in frame from the first base.

The TCR sequence derives from a female donor with multiple sclerosis, enrolled in a pregnancy study. Sequences were derived from CD4+ T cells from peripheral blood mononuclear cells, sampled in the second trimester of pregnancy. The receptor chain draws on TRBV10-2 and TRBJ2-1; the D gene lacks a confident call. This receptor carries the CDR3 CASKIDKVIHEQFF. The bases are TGCGCCAGCAAAATCGACAAGGTAATCCATGAGCAGTTCTTC.